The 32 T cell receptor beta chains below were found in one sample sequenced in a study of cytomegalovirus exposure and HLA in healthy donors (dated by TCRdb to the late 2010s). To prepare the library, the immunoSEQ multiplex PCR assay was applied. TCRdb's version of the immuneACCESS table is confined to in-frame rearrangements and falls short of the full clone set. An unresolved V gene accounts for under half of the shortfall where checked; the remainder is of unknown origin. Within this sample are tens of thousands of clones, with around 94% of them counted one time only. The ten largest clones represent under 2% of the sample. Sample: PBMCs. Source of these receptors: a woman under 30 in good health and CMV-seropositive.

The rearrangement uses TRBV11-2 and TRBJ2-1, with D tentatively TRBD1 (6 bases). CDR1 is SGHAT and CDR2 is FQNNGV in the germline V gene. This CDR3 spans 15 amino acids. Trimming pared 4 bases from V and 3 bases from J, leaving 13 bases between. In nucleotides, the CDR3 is TGTGCCAGCAGCTCCAGGGGCCGCCACTACAATGAGCAGTTCTTC. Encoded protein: CASSSRGRHYNEQFF.

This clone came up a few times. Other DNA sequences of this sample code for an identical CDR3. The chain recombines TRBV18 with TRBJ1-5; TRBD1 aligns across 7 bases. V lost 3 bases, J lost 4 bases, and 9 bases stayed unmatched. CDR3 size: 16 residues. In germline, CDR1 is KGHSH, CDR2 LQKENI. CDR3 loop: CASSPDRAGSNQPQHF. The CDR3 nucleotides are TGTGCCAGCTCACCCGACAGGGCGGGAAGTAATCAGCCCCAGCATTTT.

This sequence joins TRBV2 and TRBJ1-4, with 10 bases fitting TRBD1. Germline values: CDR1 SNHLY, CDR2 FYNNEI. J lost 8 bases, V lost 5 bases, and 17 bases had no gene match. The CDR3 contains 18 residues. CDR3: CASSSGGQGRIGLEKLFF. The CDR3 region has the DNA TGTGCCAGCAGTTCCGGGGGACAGGGGAGAATTGGGTTGGAAAAACTGTTTTTT.

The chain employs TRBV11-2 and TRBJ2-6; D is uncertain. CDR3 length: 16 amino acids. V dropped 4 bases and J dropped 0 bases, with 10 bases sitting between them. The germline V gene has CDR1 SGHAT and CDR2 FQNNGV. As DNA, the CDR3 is TGTGCCAGCAGCTGGCTACAGATCTCTGGGGCCAACGTCCTGACTTTC. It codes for CASSWLQISGANVLTF.

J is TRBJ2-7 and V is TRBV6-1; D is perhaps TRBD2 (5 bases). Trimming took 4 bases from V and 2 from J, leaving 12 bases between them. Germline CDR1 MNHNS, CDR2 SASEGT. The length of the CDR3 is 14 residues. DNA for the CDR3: TGTGCCAGCAGTGCTTATAGCGTAACCTACGAGCAGTACTTC. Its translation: CASSAYSVTYEQYF.

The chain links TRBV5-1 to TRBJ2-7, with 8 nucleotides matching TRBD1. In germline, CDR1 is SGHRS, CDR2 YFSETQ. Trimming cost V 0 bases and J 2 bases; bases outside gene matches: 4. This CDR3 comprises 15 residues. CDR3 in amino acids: CASSLGDRLTYEQYF. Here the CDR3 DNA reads TGCGCCAGCAGCTTGGGGGACAGGCTGACCTACGAGCAGTACTTC. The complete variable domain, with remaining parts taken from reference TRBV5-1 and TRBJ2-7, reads KAGVTQTPRYLIKTRGQQVTLSCSPISGHRSVSWYQQTPGQGLQFLFEYFSETQRNKGNFPGRFSGRQFSNSRSEMNVSTLELGDSALYLCASSLGDRLTYEQYFGPGTRLTVT.

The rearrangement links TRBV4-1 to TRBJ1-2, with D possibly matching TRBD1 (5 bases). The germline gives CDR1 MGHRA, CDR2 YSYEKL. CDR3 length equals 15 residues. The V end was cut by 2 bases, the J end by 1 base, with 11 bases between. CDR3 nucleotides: TGCGCCAGCAGCCAACCGACAGAACGTAACTATGGCTACACCTTC. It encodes CASSQPTERNYGYTF.

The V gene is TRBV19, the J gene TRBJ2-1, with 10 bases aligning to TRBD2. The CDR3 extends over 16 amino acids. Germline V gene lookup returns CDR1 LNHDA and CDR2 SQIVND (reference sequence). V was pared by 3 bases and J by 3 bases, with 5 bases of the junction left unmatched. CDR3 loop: CASSIPLAGLYNEQFF. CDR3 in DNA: TGTGCCAGTAGTATCCCACTAGCGGGACTCTACAATGAGCAGTTCTTC. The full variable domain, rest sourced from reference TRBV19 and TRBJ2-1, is DGGITQSPKYLFRKEGQNVTLSCEQNLNHDAMYWYRQDPGQGLRLIYYSQIVNDFQKGDIAEGYSVSREKKESFPLTVTSAQKNPTAFYLCASSIPLAGLYNEQFFGPGTRLTVL.

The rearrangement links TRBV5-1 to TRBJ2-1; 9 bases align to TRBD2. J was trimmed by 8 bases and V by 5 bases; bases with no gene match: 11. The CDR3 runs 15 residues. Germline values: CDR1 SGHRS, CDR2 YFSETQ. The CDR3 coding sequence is TGCGCCAGCAGTTTTAGCGGGGGAGACAGCGATGAGCAGTTCTTC. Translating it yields CASSFSGGDSDEQFF.

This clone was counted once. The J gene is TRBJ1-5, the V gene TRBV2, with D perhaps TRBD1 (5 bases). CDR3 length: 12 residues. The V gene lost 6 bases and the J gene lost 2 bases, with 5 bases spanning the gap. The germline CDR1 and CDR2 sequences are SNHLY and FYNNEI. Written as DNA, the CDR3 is TGTGCCAGCAGAGGGGGCAATCAGCCCCAGCATTTT. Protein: CASRGGNQPQHF.

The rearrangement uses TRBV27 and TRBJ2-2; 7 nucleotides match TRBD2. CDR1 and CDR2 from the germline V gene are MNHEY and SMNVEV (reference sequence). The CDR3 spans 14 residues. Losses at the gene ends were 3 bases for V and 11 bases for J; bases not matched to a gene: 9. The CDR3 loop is CASSFAAGSRELFF. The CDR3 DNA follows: TGTGCCAGCAGTTTCGCAGCGGGATCGCGAGAGCTGTTTTTT.

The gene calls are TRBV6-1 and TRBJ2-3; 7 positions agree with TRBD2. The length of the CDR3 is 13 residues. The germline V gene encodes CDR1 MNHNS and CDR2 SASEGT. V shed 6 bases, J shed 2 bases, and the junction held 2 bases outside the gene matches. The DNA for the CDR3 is TGTGCCAGCAGCCGGGACTACACAGATACGCAGTATTTT. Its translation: CASSRDYTDTQYF.

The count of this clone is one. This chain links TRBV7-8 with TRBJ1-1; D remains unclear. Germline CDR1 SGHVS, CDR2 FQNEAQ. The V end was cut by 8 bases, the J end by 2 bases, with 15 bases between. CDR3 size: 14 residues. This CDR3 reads CASRAALTNTEAFF. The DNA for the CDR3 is TGTGCCAGCCGCGCTGCCCTTACTAACACTGAAGCTTTCTTT.

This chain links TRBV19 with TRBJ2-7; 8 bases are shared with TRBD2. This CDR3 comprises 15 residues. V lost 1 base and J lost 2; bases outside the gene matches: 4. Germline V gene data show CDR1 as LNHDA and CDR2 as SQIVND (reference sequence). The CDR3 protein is CASSIGGSGAYEQYF. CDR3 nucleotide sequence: TGTGCCAGTAGTATAGGTGGTAGCGGGGCCTACGAGCAGTACTTC.

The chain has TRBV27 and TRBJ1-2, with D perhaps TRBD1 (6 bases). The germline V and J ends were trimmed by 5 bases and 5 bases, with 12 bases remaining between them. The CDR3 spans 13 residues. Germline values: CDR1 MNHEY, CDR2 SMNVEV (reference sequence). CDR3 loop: CASSPRQVYGYTF. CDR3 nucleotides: TGTGCCAGCAGTCCTCGACAGGTTTATGGCTACACCTTC.

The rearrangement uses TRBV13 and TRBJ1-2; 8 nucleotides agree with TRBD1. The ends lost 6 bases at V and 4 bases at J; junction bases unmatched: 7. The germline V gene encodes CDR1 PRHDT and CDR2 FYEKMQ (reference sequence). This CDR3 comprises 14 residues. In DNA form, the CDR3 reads TGTGCCAGCAGGGCACAGGGGGAGGCCTATGGCTACACCTTC. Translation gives CASRAQGEAYGYTF.

In DNA form, the CDR3 reads TGTGCCAGCAGCTCAGACGGACTATACTACAATGAGCAGTTCTTC. Its protein is CASSSDGLYYNEQFF. V gene TRBV7-3 combines with J gene TRBJ2-1, with D perhaps TRBD2 (6 bases). Germline CDR1 is SGHTA and CDR2 is FQGTGA. The CDR3 spans 15 residues. The germline V and J ends were trimmed by 4 bases and 3 bases, with 13 bases remaining between them.

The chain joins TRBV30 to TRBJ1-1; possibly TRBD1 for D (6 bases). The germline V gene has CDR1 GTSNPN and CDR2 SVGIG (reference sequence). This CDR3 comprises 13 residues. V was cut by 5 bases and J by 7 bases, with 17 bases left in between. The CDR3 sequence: CAWCGQGPLEAFF. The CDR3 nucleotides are TGTGCCTGGTGCGGGCAGGGGCCGCTTGAAGCTTTCTTT.

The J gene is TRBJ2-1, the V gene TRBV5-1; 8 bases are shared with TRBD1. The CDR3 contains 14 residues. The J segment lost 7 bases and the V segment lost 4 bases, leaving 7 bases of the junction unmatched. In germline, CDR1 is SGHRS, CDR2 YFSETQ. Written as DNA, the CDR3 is TGCGCCAGCAGCCCTCGACAGGGGAGGAATGAGCAGTTCTTC. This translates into CASSPRQGRNEQFF.

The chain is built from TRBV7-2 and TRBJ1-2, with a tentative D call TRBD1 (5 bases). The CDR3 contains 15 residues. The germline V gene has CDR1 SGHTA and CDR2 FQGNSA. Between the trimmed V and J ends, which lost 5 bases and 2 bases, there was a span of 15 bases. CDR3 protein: CASSAGVWGNYGYTF. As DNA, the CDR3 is TGTGCCAGCAGCGCGGGAGTTTGGGGCAACTATGGCTACACCTTC.

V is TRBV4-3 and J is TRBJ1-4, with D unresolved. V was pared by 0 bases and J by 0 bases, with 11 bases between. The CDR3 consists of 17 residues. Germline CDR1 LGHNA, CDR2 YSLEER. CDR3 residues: CASSQEHPTATNEKLFF. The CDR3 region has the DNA TGCGCCAGCAGCCAAGAACATCCCACAGCAACTAATGAAAAACTGTTTTTT.

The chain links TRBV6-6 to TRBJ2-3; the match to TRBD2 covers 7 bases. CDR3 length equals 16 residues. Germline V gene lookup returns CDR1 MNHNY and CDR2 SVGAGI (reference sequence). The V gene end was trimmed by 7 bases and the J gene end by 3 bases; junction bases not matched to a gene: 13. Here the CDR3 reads CASTRGGGFKTDTQYF. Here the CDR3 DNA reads TGTGCCAGCACCCGAGGCGGGGGATTCAAAACAGATACGCAGTATTTT.

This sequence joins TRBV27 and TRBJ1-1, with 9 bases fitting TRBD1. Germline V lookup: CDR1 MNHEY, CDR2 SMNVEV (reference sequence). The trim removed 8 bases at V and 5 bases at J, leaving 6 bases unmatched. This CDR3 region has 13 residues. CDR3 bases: TGTGCCAGCTCACAGGGGGCCGGGACTGAAGCTTTCTTT. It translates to CASSQGAGTEAFF.

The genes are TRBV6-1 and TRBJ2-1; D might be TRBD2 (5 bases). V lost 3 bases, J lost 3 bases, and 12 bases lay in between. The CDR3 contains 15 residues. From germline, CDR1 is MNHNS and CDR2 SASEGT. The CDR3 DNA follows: TGTGCCAGCAGTGATGACTACGCTAGCTACAATGAGCAGTTCTTC. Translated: CASSDDYASYNEQFF.

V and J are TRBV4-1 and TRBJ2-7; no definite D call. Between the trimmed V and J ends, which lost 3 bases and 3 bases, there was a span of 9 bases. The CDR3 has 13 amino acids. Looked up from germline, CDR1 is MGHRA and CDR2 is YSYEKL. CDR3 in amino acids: CASSQAGSYEQYF. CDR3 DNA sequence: TGCGCCAGCAGCCAGGCAGGTAGCTACGAGCAGTACTTC.

In DNA, the CDR3 is TGTGCCAGCAAGGGACAGGGGGTTTCCTACGAGCAGTACTTC. Translation gives CASKGQGVSYEQYF. The chain joins TRBV5-6 to TRBJ2-7; 11 nucleotides match TRBD1. V lost 6 bases to trimming and J lost 1 base; unmatched junction nucleotides: 3. The length of the CDR3 is 14 residues. Germline CDR1 is SGHDT and CDR2 is YYEEEE.

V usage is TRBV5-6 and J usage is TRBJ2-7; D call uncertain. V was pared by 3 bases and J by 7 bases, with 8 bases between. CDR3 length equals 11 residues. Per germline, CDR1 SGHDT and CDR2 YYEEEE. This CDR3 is CASSSIIEQYF. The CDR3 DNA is TGTGCCAGCAGCTCTATCATAGAGCAGTACTTC.

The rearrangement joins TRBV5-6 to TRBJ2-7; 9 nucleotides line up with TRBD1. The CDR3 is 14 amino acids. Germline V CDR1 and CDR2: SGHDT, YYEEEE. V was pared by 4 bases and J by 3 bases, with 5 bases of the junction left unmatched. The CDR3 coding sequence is TGTGCCAGCAGCACCTGGGACAGGGTCTACGAGCAGTACTTC. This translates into CASSTWDRVYEQYF.

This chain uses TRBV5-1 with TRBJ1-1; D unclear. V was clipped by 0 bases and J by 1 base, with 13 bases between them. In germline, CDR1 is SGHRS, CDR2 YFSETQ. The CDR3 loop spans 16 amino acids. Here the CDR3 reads CASSLVSLGRNTEAFF. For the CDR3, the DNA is TGCGCCAGCAGCTTGGTTTCCCTAGGGAGGAACACTGAAGCTTTCTTT. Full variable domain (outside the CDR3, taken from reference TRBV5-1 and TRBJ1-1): KAGVTQTPRYLIKTRGQQVTLSCSPISGHRSVSWYQQTPGQGLQFLFEYFSETQRNKGNFPGRFSGRQFSNSRSEMNVSTLELGDSALYLCASSLVSLGRNTEAFFGQGTRLTVV.

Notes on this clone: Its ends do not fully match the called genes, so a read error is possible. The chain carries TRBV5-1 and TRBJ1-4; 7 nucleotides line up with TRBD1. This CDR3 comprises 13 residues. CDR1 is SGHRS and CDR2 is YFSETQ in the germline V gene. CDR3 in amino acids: CASSVDTGQIPVF. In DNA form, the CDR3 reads TGCGCCAGCAGCGTGGATACGGGACAGATACCTGTTTTT.

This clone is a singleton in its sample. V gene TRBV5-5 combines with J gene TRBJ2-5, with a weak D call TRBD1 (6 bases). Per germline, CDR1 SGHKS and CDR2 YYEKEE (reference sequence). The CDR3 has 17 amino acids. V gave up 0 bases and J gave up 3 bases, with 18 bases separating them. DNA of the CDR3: TGTGCCAGCAGCTTGGTCCCCTCGGGACACGTTGAAGAGACCCAGTACTTC. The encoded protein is CASSLVPSGHVEETQYF.

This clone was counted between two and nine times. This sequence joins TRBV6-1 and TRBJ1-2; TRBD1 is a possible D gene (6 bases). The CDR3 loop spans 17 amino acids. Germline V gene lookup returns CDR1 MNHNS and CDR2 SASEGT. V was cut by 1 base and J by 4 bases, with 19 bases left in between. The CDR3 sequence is CASSEEAGRGGGYGYTF. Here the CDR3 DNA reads TGTGCCAGCAGTGAAGAGGCCGGCCGGGGAGGGGGCTATGGCTACACCTTC.